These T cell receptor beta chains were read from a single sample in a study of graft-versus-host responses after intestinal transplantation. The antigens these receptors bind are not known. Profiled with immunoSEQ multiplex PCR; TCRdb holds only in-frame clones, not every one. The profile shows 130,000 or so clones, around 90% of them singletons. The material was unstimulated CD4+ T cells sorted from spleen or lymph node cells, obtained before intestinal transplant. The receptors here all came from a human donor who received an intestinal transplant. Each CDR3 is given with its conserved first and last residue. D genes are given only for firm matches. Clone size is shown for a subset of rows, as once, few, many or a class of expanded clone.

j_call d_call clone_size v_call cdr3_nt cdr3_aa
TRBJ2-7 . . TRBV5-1 TGCGCCAGCAGCTTGGCCAGGACCTCCTACGAGCAGTACTTC CASSLARTSYEQYF
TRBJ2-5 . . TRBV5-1 TGCGCCAGCAGCTTGCGACAGGACGCTGGGGAGACCCAGTACTTC CASSLRQDAGETQYF
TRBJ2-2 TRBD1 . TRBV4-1 TGCGCCAGCAGCCAAGACTGGCAGGGGGCCGGGGAGCTGTTTTTT CASSQDWQGAGELFF
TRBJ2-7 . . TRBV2 TGTGCCAGCAGCCTACAGGGTCGGTACTACGAGCAGTACTTC CASSLQGRYYEQYF
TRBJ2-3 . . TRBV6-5 TGTGCCAGCAGCTATAGCGGAGATACGCAGTATTTT CASSYSGDTQYF
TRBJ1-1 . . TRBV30 TGTGCCTGGAGTGGAAGGATTGCGGGGAACACTGAAGCTTTCTTT CAWSGRIAGNTEAFF
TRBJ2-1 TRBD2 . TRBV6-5 TGTGCCAGCAGTTACGGTACGACTAGCGGGAGGGATGAGCAGTTCTTC CASSYGTTSGRDEQFF
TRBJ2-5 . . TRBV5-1 TGCGCCAGCAGCTTGGCATTAAAAGAGACCCAGTACTTC CASSLALKETQYF
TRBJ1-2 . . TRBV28 TGTGCCCTACTAGTGGGGTCCGGAGTTGATGGCTACACCTTC CALLVGSGVDGYTF
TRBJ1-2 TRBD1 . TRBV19 TGTGCCAGTAGTCCCTGGACAGGGGCGTTAGGTAACTATGGCTACACCTTC CASSPWTGALGNYGYTF
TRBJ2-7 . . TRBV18 TGTGCCAGCTCGCCGGCTCCCCCGCAGGGAGCCTACGAGCAGTACTTC CASSPAPPQGAYEQYF
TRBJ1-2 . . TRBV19 TGTGCCAGTAGTATAGACCACAGGGCTGGCTATGGCTACACCTTC CASSIDHRAGYGYTF
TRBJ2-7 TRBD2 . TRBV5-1 TGCGCCAGCACCCTTGGGGCTAGCGGGAGTTACGAGCAGTACTTC CASTLGASGSYEQYF
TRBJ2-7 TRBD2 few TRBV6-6 TGTGCCAGCAGCGACCCTAGCGGGAGGGCCTCCAACGAGCAGTACTTC CASSDPSGRASNEQYF
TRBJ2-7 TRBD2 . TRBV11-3 TGTGCCAGCAGCTATAGCGGGAGAACCTACGAGCAGTACTTC CASSYSGRTYEQYF
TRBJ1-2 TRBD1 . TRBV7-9 TGTGCCAGCAGCTTTCCGGGACAGTACTATGGCTACACCTTC CASSFPGQYYGYTF
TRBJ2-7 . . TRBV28 TGTGCCAGCAGTGACTACGAGCAGTACTTC CASSDYEQYF
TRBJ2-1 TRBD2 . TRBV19 TGTGCCAGTAGGCAACTAGCGGGAGAAAATGAGCAGTTCTTC CASRQLAGENEQFF
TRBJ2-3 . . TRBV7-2 TGTGCCAGCAGCTTAGTTGGTCGAACCAGCACAGATACGCAGTATTTT CASSLVGRTSTDTQYF
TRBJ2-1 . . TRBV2 TGTGCCAGCAACCCGGAGCGGGCCTCCTACAATGAGCAGTTCTTC CASNPERASYNEQFF
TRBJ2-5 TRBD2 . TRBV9 TGTGCCAGCAGCTTCCGGACTAGCGGGCCGGGGGAAGAGACCCAGTACTTC CASSFRTSGPGEETQYF
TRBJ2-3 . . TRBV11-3 TGTGCCAGCAGCCCCTACTTTTACACAGATACGCAGTATTTT CASSPYFYTDTQYF
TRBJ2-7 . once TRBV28 TGTGCCAGCAGTTCCCGTGCAGGGAGGCACGAGCAGTACTTC CASSSRAGRHEQYF
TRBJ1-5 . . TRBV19 TGTGCCAGTAGTATAGAGCCGAGGGGCCTGAATAGCAATCAGCCCCAGCATTTT CASSIEPRGLNSNQPQHF
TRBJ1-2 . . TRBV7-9 TGTGCCAGCAGCTTAGTGGGCGGCGGTAACTATGGCTACACCTTC CASSLVGGGNYGYTF